The rows below give T cell receptor beta chains drawn from one sample of a study of cytotoxic CD8 clonotypes in ibrutinib-treated CLL. Assay used: immunoSEQ multiplex PCR; TCRdb lists only in-frame clones, some missing. The table has 300,000 to 400,000 clones, 67% seen once. The sequences come from PBMCs, collected after 36 months of ibrutinib treatment. These receptors were obtained from a human donor with chronic lymphocytic leukemia. CDR3s include the opening cysteine and the closing phenylalanine or tryptophan. A D gene is named only where the DNA matches it firmly. Size tells how often a clone was seen (once, few, many) or the class of an expanded clone, and some rows leave it out.

TRBV5-1,TRBJ1-2,few,14,TRBD1,CASTPGQWNYGYTF,TGCGCCAGCACCCCGGGACAGTGGAACTATGGCTACACCTTC
TRBV7-9,TRBJ2-7,.,13,.,CASSPVGGYEQYF,TGTGCCAGCAGTCCCGTCGGGGGTTACGAGCAGTACTTC
TRBV11-1,TRBJ2-6,few,17,TRBD1,CASSWDRGQLGANVLTF,TGTGCCAGCAGCTGGGACAGGGGGCAGCTCGGGGCCAACGTCCTGACTTTC
TRBV15,TRBJ2-3,.,20,TRBD2,CATSRDGERWGRASTDTQYF,TGTGCCACCAGCAGAGATGGGGAACGCTGGGGGAGGGCTAGCACAGATACGCAGTATTTT
TRBV4-1,TRBJ2-1,few,13,.,CASSLFPGSEQFF,TGCGCCAGCAGCCTCTTCCCAGGCAGTGAGCAGTTCTTC
TRBV5-1,TRBJ2-7,.,14,TRBD2,CASSPERGSYEQYF,TGCGCCAGCAGCCCGGAGCGGGGGAGCTACGAGCAGTACTTC
TRBV7-2,TRBJ2-7,once,17,TRBD2,CASSTRPLTSGRLEQYF,TGTGCCAGCAGCACCAGACCCCTCACTAGCGGGAGATTGGAGCAGTACTTC
TRBV7-6,TRBJ2-1,.,15,.,CASSPRLGGGTGQFF,TGTGCCAGCAGCCCCCGTTTGGGGGGGGGCACAGGGCAGTTCTTC
TRBV7-2,TRBJ2-7,.,11,.,CASSSAREQYF,TGTGCCAGCAGCTCCGCTAGGGAGCAGTACTTC
TRBV29-1,TRBJ2-5,.,12,.,CSVERGQETQYF,TGCAGCGTTGAAAGGGGTCAGGAGACCCAGTACTTC
TRBV7-3,TRBJ2-3,.,18,TRBD2,CASSFVSRTGLVTDTQYF,TGTGCCAGCAGCTTCGTTAGCCGGACCGGACTAGTTACAGATACGCAGTATTTT
TRBV12-5,TRBJ2-1,.,13,.,CASTHDSTNEQFF,TGTGCTAGTACTCACGACAGTACCAATGAGCAGTTCTTC
TRBV4-1,TRBJ1-2,.,14,.,CASSQGTKDYGYTF,TGCGCCAGCAGCCAAGGGACCAAGGACTATGGCTACACCTTC
TRBV10-3,TRBJ2-3,few,12,.,CAISVFGGGTDF,.
TRBV18,TRBJ2-7,few,14,.,CASSPPGGFSEQYF,TGTGCCAGCTCACCACCAGGGGGGTTTAGCGAGCAGTACTTC
TRBV6-5,TRBJ2-3,.,15,.,CASHDPGGPTDTQYF,TGTGCCAGCCATGACCCCGGGGGCCCCACAGATACGCAGTATTTT
TRBV28,TRBJ2-3,.,14,.,CASSAQGPTDTQYF,TGTGCCAGCAGTGCCCAGGGACCCACAGATACGCAGTATTTT
TRBV2,TRBJ2-1,.,15,TRBD1,CASNTLLGQTNEQFF,TGTGCCAGCAACACCCTATTGGGACAGACCAATGAGCAGTTCTTC
TRBV27,TRBJ2-2,.,18,TRBD2,CASSFQTSGRAPAGELFF,TGTGCCAGCAGTTTCCAGACTAGCGGGAGGGCCCCCGCCGGGGAGCTGTTTTTT
TRBV27,TRBJ1-2,.,15,.,CASSLRFGTSYGYTF,TGTGCCAGCAGTCTCCGGTTCGGGACATCCTATGGCTACACCTTC
TRBV29-1,TRBJ2-7,once,15,TRBD2,CSVAILAGVFYEQYF,TGCAGCGTCGCCATACTAGCGGGAGTTTTTTACGAGCAGTACTTC
TRBV27,TRBJ1-3,once,15,.,CASRLTGSSGNTIYF,TGTGCCAGCAGGCTCACAGGGAGCTCTGGAAACACCATATATTTT
TRBV9,TRBJ2-5,.,14,TRBD1,CASSGTGHQETQYF,TGTGCCAGCAGCGGGACAGGGCACCAAGAGACCCAGTACTTC
TRBV6-5,TRBJ2-2,.,11,.,CATYRAGELFF,TGTGCCACCTACCGGGCAGGGGAGCTGTTTTTT